This passage covers 9 T cell receptor beta chains from one sample sequenced in a study of OX40 agonist ivuxolimab in advanced cancers. Method: immunoSEQ multiplex PCR; TCRdb's copy keeps in-frame clones and lacks some. The sample has 50,000 to 85,000 clones, approximately 90% seen once; the top ten hold roughly 2.1%. Sequencing used CD4+ or CD8+ T cells sorted from blood, obtained in a trial of the OX40 agonist ivuxolimab. Receptors originate from an adult with an advanced solid tumor such as melanoma, head and neck, liver or kidney cancer.

The chain recombines TRBV2 with TRBJ2-1, with a possible D match to TRBD2 (5 bases). V lost 4 bases, J lost 0 bases, and 10 bases lay in between. Germline values: CDR1 SNHLY, CDR2 FYNNEI. CDR3 length: 15 amino acids. CDR3 in amino acids: CASSVEGSSYNEQFF. CDR3 bases: TGTGCCAGCAGTGTGGAAGGGAGCTCCTACAATGAGCAGTTCTTC.

This chain connects TRBV6-1 to TRBJ2-3, with TRBD2 matching 9 bases. This CDR3 has 16 residues. J gave up 2 bases and V 1 base, and 4 bases lay outside the gene matches. CDR1 is MNHNS and CDR2 is SASEGT in the germline V gene. DNA of the CDR3: TGTGCCAGCAGTGAAGGAGGCGGGGGGGCCACAGATACGCAGTATTTT. Translation gives CASSEGGGGATDTQYF.

The chain recombines TRBV5-4 with TRBJ2-3, with D possibly TRBD2 on 7 matching bases. Trimming stripped 3 bases from V and 2 bases from J, with 10 bases between. CDR1 is SGHNT and CDR2 is YYREEE in the germline V gene (reference sequence). The CDR3 contains 14 residues. The DNA of the CDR3 is TGTGCCAGCAGCTGGGGGGGCAACACAGATACGCAGTATTTT. Its translation: CASSWGGNTDTQYF.

The rearrangement uses TRBV28 and TRBJ1-4; D is possibly TRBD1 (5 bases). Trimming removed 6 bases at V and 7 bases at J, with 15 bases between. The CDR3 extends over 14 amino acids. Germline lookup yields CDR1 MDHEN and CDR2 SYDVKM. The CDR3 DNA reads as TGTGCCAGCAGGAGTGGGGGGGAAGGTGAAAAACTGTTTTTT. Protein sequence: CASRSGGEGEKLFF.

This rearrangement joins TRBV18 to TRBJ2-5, with 7 bases identical to TRBD2. V trimming: 3 bases; J trimming: 4 bases; junction bases outside the gene matches: 8. CDR3 length: 15 residues. The germline CDR1 and CDR2 sequences are KGHSH and LQKENI. The CDR3 is CASSPAGTTVETQYF. The CDR3 DNA reads as TGTGCCAGCTCACCCGCGGGGACTACCGTAGAGACCCAGTACTTC.

V gene TRBV2 combines with J gene TRBJ2-2, with D unclear. V was shortened by 4 bases and J by 4 bases, with 7 bases between the two germline ends. Germline values: CDR1 SNHLY, CDR2 FYNNEI. CDR3 length equals 13 residues. The chain's CDR3 is CASSGLITGELFF. DNA for the CDR3: TGTGCCAGCAGTGGGCTGATCACCGGGGAGCTGTTTTTT. The complete variable domain, with remaining parts taken from reference TRBV2 and TRBJ2-2, reads EPEVTQTPSHQVTQMGQEVILRCVPISNHLYFYWYRQILGQKVEFLVSFYNNEISEKSEIFDDQFSVERPDGSNFTLKIRSTKLEDSAMYFCASSGLITGELFFGEGSRLTVL.

The chain recombines TRBV6-1 with TRBJ1-1; tentative D call: TRBD1 (5 bases). The CDR3 covers 14 residues. V was trimmed by 4 bases and J by 4 bases, leaving 13 bases between them. Germline V gene lookup returns CDR1 MNHNS and CDR2 SASEGT. The CDR3 region has the DNA TGTGCCAGCAGTGCCAGGGTTGGCGGCACTGAAGCTTTCTTT. This translates into CASSARVGGTEAFF.

The chain uses TRBV19 and TRBJ2-3, with TRBD1 as a possible D gene (6 bases). CDR3 length: 14 residues. Trimming took 6 bases from V and 9 from J, leaving 19 bases between them. Germline assignment: CDR1 LNHDA and CDR2 SQIVND (reference sequence). CDR3 loop: CASRNLEIRGTQYF. The CDR3, as DNA: TGTGCCAGTAGAAATCTCGAAATAAGGGGGACGCAGTATTTT.

The chain uses TRBV19 and TRBJ2-6; D not certain. The germline V gene encodes CDR1 LNHDA and CDR2 SQIVND (reference sequence). Trimming stripped 3 bases from V and 0 bases from J, with 6 bases between. The CDR3 runs 15 residues. CDR3 residues: CASSMVTSGANVLTF. CDR3 DNA: TGTGCCAGTAGTATGGTCACCTCTGGGGCCAACGTCCTGACTTTC.